What follows are 29 T cell receptor beta chains derived from one specimen sequenced in a study of blood T cell repertoires in COVID-19. The data were produced by immunoSEQ multiplex PCR, yet TCRdb's version contains in-frame clones alone and is incomplete. Counted here are 250,000 to 400,000 clones, around 90% occurring once; the ten biggest clones make up 2.5% to 3.5%. Sequenced input: peripheral blood. These receptors all stem from a young woman with COVID-19, enrolled during active disease.

The V and J genes are TRBV10-3 and TRBJ1-2; 7 nucleotides align to TRBD1. V lost 5 bases, J lost 6 bases, and 9 bases stayed unmatched. This CDR3 has 14 residues. Germline V gene data show CDR1 as ENHRY and CDR2 as SYGVKD. Here the CDR3 DNA reads TGTGCCATCAGTAAGACAGGGAATGGGAATGGCTACACCTTC. It translates to CAISKTGNGNGYTF.

This clone was seen a single time. V and J are TRBV29-1 and TRBJ1-2; D not certain. V lost 6 bases to trimming and J lost 4 bases, with 18 bases between them. Germline V lookup: CDR1 SQVTM, CDR2 ANQGSEA. The CDR3 covers 14 residues. CDR3 nucleotides: TGCAGCGTCGACTATCTAGGCGGTGTCTATGGCTACACCTTC. It encodes CSVDYLGGVYGYTF.

The chain has TRBV2 and TRBJ2-1; 7 nucleotides align to TRBD2. The CDR3 is made up of 15 amino acids. J was trimmed by 5 bases and V by 7 bases; bases with no gene match: 11. Germline-derived CDR1 and CDR2 are SNHLY and FYNNEI. The CDR3 spells CASKLTSVGNNEQFF. The CDR3 DNA sequence: TGTGCCAGCAAACTAACTAGCGTTGGGAACAATGAGCAGTTCTTC. The variable domain in full, with the rest retrieved from reference TRBV2 and TRBJ2-1, is EPEVTQTPSHQVTQMGQEVILRCVPISNHLYFYWYRQILGQKVEFLVSFYNNEISEKSEIFDDQFSVERPDGSNFTLKIRSTKLEDSAMYFCASKLTSVGNNEQFFGPGTRLTVL.

The gene calls are TRBV18 and TRBJ2-2; D possibly corresponds to TRBD2 (6 bases). Germline-derived CDR1 and CDR2 are KGHSH and LQKENI. With 2 bases removed from V and 1 base from J, the gap between germline ends came to 8 bases. The CDR3 covers 15 residues. In nucleotides, the CDR3 is TGTGCCAGCTCACCAGGGGACTGGAACACCGGGGAGCTGTTTTTT. Its translation: CASSPGDWNTGELFF.

CDR3 in amino acids: CASSIRDRGDGYTF. In DNA, the CDR3 is TGTGCCAGCTCAATCAGGGACAGGGGGGATGGCTACACCTTC. This rearrangement joins TRBV19 to TRBJ1-2; 11 bases are a match to TRBD1. In germline, CDR1 is LNHDA, CDR2 SQIVND (reference sequence). The CDR3 totals 14 residues. With 9 bases clipped from V and 6 bases from J, the junction kept 9 bases outside the gene matches.

V gene TRBV18 combines with J gene TRBJ1-1, with D hard to call. The germline V gene encodes CDR1 KGHSH and CDR2 LQKENI. This CDR3 has 18 residues. V lost 2 bases to trimming and J lost 0 bases, with 19 bases between them. CDR3 sequence: CASSPTELKRHMNTEAFF. The CDR3 coding sequence is TGTGCCAGCTCACCAACCGAACTCAAAAGACATATGAACACTGAAGCTTTCTTT.

As concerns this clone: The same CDR3 arises from other DNA sequences in this sample as well. The chain has TRBV18 and TRBJ2-7; a weak D match, TRBD2 (5 bases). This CDR3 is 13 amino acids long. Germline V gene sequence: CDR1 KGHSH, CDR2 LQKENI. V lost 3 bases and J 0 bases, leaving 6 bases between the germline ends. Here the CDR3 DNA reads TGTGCCAGCTCACCGGCGGGCTCCTACGAGCAGTACTTC. Translation: CASSPAGSYEQYF.

V gene TRBV15 combines with J gene TRBJ2-3; D gene uncertain. This CDR3 is 14 amino acids long. The germline V and J ends were trimmed by 1 base and 4 bases, with 9 bases remaining between them. Germline CDR1 LNHNV, CDR2 YYDKDF (reference sequence). The DNA of the CDR3 is TGTGCCACCAGCAGAGGTCTTATAGCAGATACGCAGTATTTT. Translation: CATSRGLIADTQYF.

V gene TRBV25-1 combines with J gene TRBJ2-5; 9 nucleotides line up with TRBD2. There are 16 residues in the CDR3. Germline V gene lookup returns CDR1 MGHDK and CDR2 SYGVNS. Trimming took 2 bases from V and 0 from J; bases not matched to a gene: 4. CDR3 sequence (DNA): TGTGCCAGCAGTGAAGGTAGCGGGAGAGACCAAGAGACCCAGTACTTC. As protein: CASSEGSGRDQETQYF.

The chain employs TRBV28 and TRBJ2-5, with D possibly being TRBD1 (5 bases). Between the trimmed V and J ends, which lost 5 bases and 5 bases, there was a span of 15 bases. Per the germline V gene, CDR1 is MDHEN and CDR2 is SYDVKM. CDR3 length equals 14 residues. In nucleotides, the CDR3 is TGTGCCAGCAGTAGAACAGGCGCCGGGGAGACCCAGTACTTC. Amino acids: CASSRTGAGETQYF.

The rearrangement links TRBV3-1 (or the pseudogene TRBV3-2) to TRBJ1-3, with a weak D call TRBD1 (5 bases). The CDR3 covers 14 residues. Germline loops: CDR1 LGHDT, CDR2 YNNKEL (reference sequence). V dropped 3 bases and J dropped 2 bases, with 8 bases sitting between them. In nucleotides, the CDR3 is TGTGCCAGCAGCCATACGACAGCTGGAAACACCATATATTTT. It codes for CASSHTTAGNTIYF.

V is TRBV25-1 and J is TRBJ2-1; 11 bases agree with TRBD2. The ends lost 4 bases at V and 7 bases at J; junction bases unmatched: 6. The CDR3 totals 15 residues. Germline CDR1 MGHDK, CDR2 SYGVNS. Here the CDR3 DNA reads TGTGCCAGCAGTGCAACTAGCGGGAGCAAAAATGAGCAGTTCTTC. It is translated as CASSATSGSKNEQFF. Together with reference TRBV25-1 and TRBJ2-1, the CDR3 gives the full variable domain: EADIYQTPRYLVIGTGKKITLECSQTMGHDKMYWYQQDPGMELHLIHYSYGVNSTEKGDLSSESTVSRIRTEHFPLTLESARPSHTSQYLCASSATSGSKNEQFFGPGTRLTVL.

This chain uses TRBV5-1 with TRBJ2-7; TRBD2 matches at 12 bases. The V gene end was trimmed by 0 bases and the J gene end by 7 bases; junction bases not matched to a gene: 2. Per the germline V gene, CDR1 is SGHRS and CDR2 is YFSETQ. CDR3 length: 14 amino acids. The CDR3 DNA reads as TGCGCCAGCAGCTTGGAAACTAGCGGGAGGGAGCAGTACTTC. Translation: CASSLETSGREQYF.

The rearrangement joins TRBV6-1 to TRBJ1-1; D is unclear. Trimming removed 3 bases from V and 0 bases from J, with 8 bases in between. This CDR3 is built from 14 residues. From germline, CDR1 is MNHNS and CDR2 SASEGT. CDR3 residues: CASSDLVVNTEAFF. CDR3 bases: TGTGCCAGCAGTGATTTAGTGGTGAACACTGAAGCTTTCTTT.

J is TRBJ2-3 and V is TRBV19; 7 bases map to TRBD2. The ends lost 5 bases at V and 2 bases at J; junction bases unmatched: 10. Germline-derived CDR1 and CDR2 are LNHDA and SQIVND (reference sequence). This CDR3 is 16 amino acids long. As DNA, the CDR3 is TGTGCCAGTAGTCCGTTGAGAGCGGGATACACAGATACGCAGTATTTT. Its protein product is CASSPLRAGYTDTQYF.

The V call is TRBV6-5, the J call TRBJ1-1; D unclear. CDR1 and CDR2 (germline): MNHEY, SVGAGI. Deletions cut 4 bases from V and 5 bases from J, with 11 bases between. This CDR3 is 13 amino acids long. This chain's CDR3 is CASSFVERTEAFF. The DNA of the CDR3 is TGTGCCAGCAGTTTCGTAGAACGGACTGAAGCTTTCTTT.

This chain uses TRBV30 with TRBJ1-2; D ambiguous. The V end lost 2 bases, the J end lost 3 bases, and 13 bases lay between the germline ends. The length of the CDR3 is 14 residues. Germline CDR1 GTSNPN, CDR2 SVGIG (reference sequence). CDR3 in amino acids: CAWSLEGRDYGYTF. The CDR3 nucleotides are TGTGCCTGGAGTCTTGAGGGCCGGGACTATGGCTACACCTTC.

The chain employs TRBV4-2 and TRBJ1-2; no clear D gene. The germline V gene encodes CDR1 LGHNA and CDR2 YNFKEQ. Trimming removed 5 bases from V and 4 bases from J, with 11 bases in between. This CDR3 has 13 amino acids. CDR3 region: CASSTGRSYGYTF. The CDR3 DNA follows: TGTGCCAGCAGCACTGGGCGATCCTATGGCTACACCTTC.

The chain joins TRBV28 to TRBJ1-5, with D possibly matching TRBD1 (5 bases). From germline, CDR1 is MDHEN and CDR2 SYDVKM. The CDR3 is made up of 12 amino acids. Trimming left V 3 bases short and J 6 bases short, with 6 bases between. CDR3 loop: CASSLDTQPQHF. As DNA, the CDR3 is TGTGCCAGCAGTTTGGACACTCAGCCCCAGCATTTT.

The chain is built from TRBV6-5 and TRBJ2-7; 8 bases line up with TRBD1. Germline trimming cut 7 bases from V and 2 bases from J; bases unmatched to any gene: 7. This CDR3 has 14 amino acids. Germline-derived CDR1 and CDR2 are MNHEY and SVGAGI. The CDR3 DNA follows: TGTGCCAGCACGAAAGGGACAGGTCCCTACGAGCAGTACTTC. Its translation: CASTKGTGPYEQYF.

CDR3 sequence (DNA): TGTGCCAGCAGCTTTAGACAGGGCCAGACCCAGTACTTC. It is translated as CASSFRQGQTQYF. This rearrangement joins TRBV13 to TRBJ2-5; TRBD1 aligns across 7 bases. This CDR3 region has 13 residues. CDR1 PRHDT and CDR2 FYEKMQ come from the germline V gene (reference sequence). J lost 6 bases, V lost 3 bases, and 4 bases had no gene match.

The rearrangement uses TRBV11-1 and TRBJ1-1; TRBD1 might be the D (5 bases). Germline CDR1 reads SGHAT; CDR2 reads FQDESV (reference sequence). The length of the CDR3 is 15 residues. V lost 5 bases and J 3 bases, leaving 16 bases between the germline ends. The CDR3 here is CASSDSTGTYTEAFF. CDR3 bases: TGTGCCAGCAGCGACTCAACCGGGACTTACACTGAAGCTTTCTTT.

CDR3 region: CASSQVEGAGSPLHF. The CDR3 region has the DNA TGTGCCAGCAGCCAAGTGGAGGGTGCGGGTTCACCCCTCCACTTT. The chain carries TRBV3-1 (or the pseudogene TRBV3-2) and TRBJ1-6; D remains unclear. This CDR3 has 15 residues. Germline V gives CDR1 LGHDT, CDR2 YNNKEL (reference sequence). V gave up 1 base and J gave up 9 bases, with 13 bases separating them.

This chain connects TRBV10-3 to TRBJ2-7; 14 bases are shared with TRBD2. Unmatched junction bases numbered 6, after V lost 7 bases and J lost 7 bases. Per germline, CDR1 ENHRY and CDR2 SYGVKD. The CDR3 has 14 amino acids. The CDR3 bases are TGTGCCATCAAAGGACTAGCGGGAGGACAAGAGCAGTACTTC. This sequence encodes CAIKGLAGGQEQYF.

The chain links TRBV10-2 to TRBJ1-5; tentative D call: TRBD1 (5 bases). Germline CDR1 and CDR2: WSHSY and SAAADI. V lost 2 bases to trimming and J lost 4 bases, with 9 bases between them. The length of the CDR3 is 14 residues. As DNA, the CDR3 is TGCGCCAGCAGTGAGGGGGCTGTAAATCAGCCCCAGCATTTT. Its translation: CASSEGAVNQPQHF.

The chain carries TRBV3-1 (or the pseudogene TRBV3-2) and TRBJ1-2, with D unresolved. Germline V lookup: CDR1 LGHDT, CDR2 YNNKEL (reference sequence). The CDR3 covers 12 residues. V was shortened by 4 bases and J by 7 bases, with 10 bases between the two germline ends. The CDR3 DNA is TGTGCCAGCAGCCCCCGCGAATCTGGCTACACCTTC. Translated, it gives CASSPRESGYTF.

This clone was detected only once. The chain recombines TRBV6-2 or TRBV6-3 with TRBJ2-3, with TRBD1 as a possible D gene (6 bases). V was trimmed by 6 bases and J by 1 base, leaving 17 bases between them. Germline CDR1 MNHEY, CDR2 SVGEGT. The CDR3 totals 16 residues. Here the CDR3 DNA reads TGTGCCAGCAGCTTGTCGCGGGCAGGGGGCACAGATACGCAGTATTTT. Encoded protein: CASSLSRAGGTDTQYF.

The chain carries TRBV5-4 and TRBJ1-1, with 7 bases lining up with TRBD1. The CDR3 is made up of 15 amino acids. V lost 4 bases, J lost 0 bases, and 6 bases stayed unmatched. The germline CDR1 and CDR2 sequences are SGHNT and YYREEE (reference sequence). The CDR3 region has the DNA TGTGCCAGCAGCAACCGGGACAGCATGAACACTGAAGCTTTCTTT. Translation gives CASSNRDSMNTEAFF.

The chain combines TRBV6-6 with TRBJ1-1, with a tentative D call TRBD1 (5 bases). CDR1 and CDR2 from the germline V gene are MNHNY and SVGAGI (reference sequence). With 6 bases removed from V and 2 bases from J, the gap between germline ends came to 10 bases. The CDR3 runs 13 residues. CDR3 coding DNA: TGTGCCAGCAGCCCCGGACACAACACTGAAGCTTTCTTT. It codes for CASSPGHNTEAFF.